The next 17 T cell receptor beta chains were all read from a single sample in a study of regulatory T cells in long-lasting Graves disease. Time point given: newly diagnosed GD, antithyroid drugs for less than 3 months. Extracted RNA from PBMCs served as the source of the TCR library. With iRepertoire HTBI primers and Arm-PCR of CDR3 regions, TCR beta libraries were built. TCRdb fed the multiplex PCR reads into MiXCR, producing one record per CDR3 protein. The sample contains around 420,000 distinct CDR3 sequences, approximately 15% of which appear only once. The data were also submitted as part of a second study, on T cells in Graves' hyperthyroidism and ophthalmopathy.

Sequenced material: peripheral blood mononuclear cells (PBMCs), taken at new diagnosis, from a patient treated with antithyroid drugs. Every receptor here comes from a woman in her 40s with Graves disease.

This clonotype has just a few counts. At one of its ends the junction is not consistent with the germline gene, which may arise from a read error. The CDR3 reads CSAGDRGSIDEQFF. As DNA, the CDR3 is TGCAGTGCTGGAGACAGGGGGAGTATCGATGAGCAGTTCTTC. The chain joins TRBV20-1 to TRBJ2-1, with TRBD1 matching over 9 bases. Per the germline V gene, CDR1 is DFQATT and CDR2 is SNEGSKA (reference sequence). The CDR3 loop spans 14 amino acids.

This chain connects TRBV7-9 to TRBJ2-4, with TRBD1 matching over 7 bases. The CDR3 extends over 15 amino acids. Trimming took 1 base from V and 5 from J; bases not matched to a gene: 5. Germline V lookup: CDR1 SEHNR, CDR2 FQNEAQ (reference sequence). This CDR3 reads CASSLVGTEENIQYF. The CDR3 bases are TGTGCCAGCAGCTTAGTCGGGACAGAAGAAAACATTCAGTACTTC.

This clonotype was recorded a few times. V is TRBV5-4 and J is TRBJ2-5, with D possibly TRBD2 on 7 matching bases. Germline V gene sequence: CDR1 SGHNT, CDR2 YYREEE (reference sequence). V dropped 5 bases and J dropped 5 bases, with 16 bases sitting between them. The CDR3 contains 14 residues. CDR3 DNA: TGTGCCAGCAGGGGGGCTAGCGGTGGGGAGACCCAGTACTTC. Amino acids: CASRGASGGETQYF.

As concerns this clonotype: The junction shows a germline mismatch at one end, possibly a read error. The V and J genes are TRBV9 and TRBJ2-1; a possible D gene is TRBD1 (6 bases). In germline, CDR1 is SGDLS, CDR2 YYNGEE. CDR3 length equals 15 residues. The DNA for the CDR3 is TGTGCCGGCAGCGTAGGAGCAGGGGCCTACAATGAGCAGTTCTTC. It codes for CAGSVGAGAYNEQFF.

This clonotype has at least ten counts. The chain has TRBV19 and TRBJ2-7; D remains ambiguous. CDR1 is LNHDA, CDR2 SQIVND, per germline (reference sequence). The CDR3 extends over 14 amino acids. Deletions cut 6 bases from V and 0 bases from J, with 12 bases between. CDR3 amino acids: CASRDGDASYEQYF. DNA of the CDR3: TGTGCCAGTAGAGATGGTGACGCCTCCTACGAGCAGTACTTC.

The table lists this clonotype with a count of one. The chain is built from TRBV28 and TRBJ2-1; the D gene could be TRBD1 or TRBD2 (5 bases each). The CDR3 is 13 residues long. V lost 0 bases and J 12 bases, leaving 12 bases between the germline ends. The V gene's germline CDR1 is MDHEN and CDR2 SYDVKM. CDR3 sequence (DNA): TGTGCCAGCAGTTTATGGACCGGGACCCGGCAGTTCTTC. It translates to CASSLWTGTRQFF.

This clonotype occurred many times. The chain carries TRBV18 and TRBJ2-3; D may be TRBD1 (5 bases). The CDR3 is 15 amino acids. The V gene's germline CDR1 is KGHSH and CDR2 LQKENI. Trimming removed 1 base from V and 3 bases from J, with 11 bases in between. CDR3 DNA: TGTGCCAGCTCACCACGATGGCAGGGTACAGATACGCAGTATTTT. Translation: CASSPRWQGTDTQYF.

This clonotype showed up just a few times. At one end the junction does not follow the germline gene, possibly because of a read error. The genes are TRBV3-1 and TRBJ2-1, with 7 bases aligning to TRBD1. The CDR3 runs 13 residues. Germline CDR1 is LGHDT and CDR2 is YNNKEL (reference sequence). As DNA, the CDR3 is TGTGCCAGCAGCCAGGTAACAGGGGCGGACCTGATCTTC. Translation: CASSQVTGADLIF.

The sample holds many counts of this clonotype. CDR3 residues: CASSLGAGGYNEQFF. The CDR3 DNA sequence: TGTGCCAGCAGCTTGGGGGCGGGGGGGTACAATGAGCAGTTCTTC. This chain connects TRBV7-3 to TRBJ2-1; 9 nucleotides align to TRBD2. The trim removed 3 bases at V and 4 bases at J, leaving 4 bases unmatched. CDR1 SGHTA and CDR2 FQGTGA come from the germline V gene. This CDR3 region has 15 residues.

V gene TRBV11-1 combines with J gene TRBJ1-4; TRBD1 agrees at 12 bases. V shed 4 bases and J 8 bases; nucleotides not matched to a gene: 14. This CDR3 is built from 18 residues. The V gene's germline CDR1 is SGHAT and CDR2 FQDESV (reference sequence). CDR3 coding DNA: TGTGCCAGCAGCTCTTCCGGGACAGGGGGCCCGAAAAGAGAAAAACTGTTTTTT. Encoded protein: CASSSSGTGGPKREKLFF.

The V call is TRBV14, the J call TRBJ1-6; maybe TRBD1 (5 bases). V shed 2 bases and J shed 10 bases, with 9 bases lying between them. Germline-derived CDR1 and CDR2 are SGHDN and FVKESK. This CDR3 spans 13 amino acids. DNA of the CDR3: TGTGCCAGCAGCCAAAAGGGGAGGTCACCCCTCCACTTT. Its translation is CASSQKGRSPLHF.

As to this clonotype: This could be a read error, since a much larger clone is one nucleotide away. The chain joins TRBV7-9 to TRBJ2-7; D is tentatively TRBD1 or TRBD2 (5 bases each). Per germline, CDR1 SEHNR and CDR2 FQNEAQ (reference sequence). This CDR3 spans 19 amino acids. The CDR3 sequence: CASSPYGWETHRRGYGQYF. DNA of the CDR3: TGTGCCAGCAGCCCCTATGGGTGGGAGACCCATCGACGGGGCTACGGGCAGTACTTC.

This clonotype showed up many times. The J gene is TRBJ1-2, the V gene TRBV12-3 or TRBV12-4, with a tentative D call TRBD1 (5 bases). The CDR3 contains 15 residues. The V and J ends lost 5 bases and 3 bases respectively, with 16 bases between them. In DNA form, the CDR3 reads TGTGCCAGCAGTCCCAAAAGGGGTAAGGACTATGGCTACACCTTC. Residues: CASSPKRGKDYGYTF.

This clonotype was recorded at least ten times. The rearrangement joins TRBV27 to TRBJ1-1; tentative D call: TRBD1 (6 bases). Germline CDR1 reads MNHEY; CDR2 reads SMNVEV (reference sequence). Trimming pared 5 bases from V and 3 bases from J, leaving 13 bases between. CDR3 size: 14 residues. The CDR3 spells CASSPEGGYTEAFF. CDR3 nucleotides: TGTGCCAGCAGTCCCGAGGGGGGGTACACTGAAGCTTTCTTT.

This clonotype was recorded many times. The chain recombines TRBV12-3 or TRBV12-4 with TRBJ2-2, with D possibly TRBD2 on 5 matching bases. Trimming took off 3 bases at V and 6 bases at J, with 17 bases between the two ends. The length of the CDR3 is 16 residues. The CDR3 bases are TGTGCCAGCAGTTTTACGGCGGGCAGAGGGTCCGGGGAGCTGTTTTTT. Protein: CASSFTAGRGSGELFF.

This clonotype was seen many times. V is TRBV11-2 and J is TRBJ2-3; unclear D gene. Deletions cut 2 bases from V and 2 bases from J, with 8 bases between. This CDR3 is built from 14 residues. In germline, CDR1 is SGHAT, CDR2 FQNNGV. In nucleotides, the CDR3 is TGTGCCAGCAGCTTAAGGGTCCCCACAGATACGCAGTATTTT. Residues: CASSLRVPTDTQYF.

The V and J genes are TRBV5-1 and TRBJ2-1; 8 bases line up with TRBD2. The V segment lost 4 bases and the J segment 4 bases; nucleotides outside the gene matches: 10. Per germline, CDR1 SGHRS and CDR2 YFSETQ. The CDR3 covers 16 residues. Written as DNA, the CDR3 is TGCGCCAGCAGCCCAGGGGCCGGGACTAGGTACAATGAGCAGTTCTTC. Translating it yields CASSPGAGTRYNEQFF.